Given below is one TCR beta chain in context. Specified treatment: preoperative locoregional IRX-2 cytokine immunotherapy. Samples came from a phase Ib trial of preoperative locoregional IRX-2 cytokine immunotherapy. Looked up from germline, CDR1 is LNHDA and CDR2 is SQIVND (reference sequence). This CDR3 has 14 amino acids. The V end lost 4 bases, the J end lost 3 bases, and 13 bases lay between the germline ends. The source of the sample is a study of preoperative IRX-2 immunotherapy in early breast cancer. The protocol was immunoSEQ multiplex PCR, while the TCRdb copy is restricted to in-frame clones and leaves out a portion. Of about 3,300 clones listed, approximately 80% were seen once; the top ten hold roughly 7%.

The source of this sequence is a human donor with breast cancer. The sequences come from tumor tissue, collected after IRX-2 immunotherapy. The chain joins TRBV19 to TRBJ2-7; a possible D gene is TRBD1 (5 bases). CDR3 bases: TGTGCCAGTAGTACCCTCATAGGGGACTACGAGCAGTACTTC. Its protein is CASSTLIGDYEQYF. Filled out from reference TRBV19 and TRBJ2-7, the complete variable domain reads DGGITQSPKYLFRKEGQNVTLSCEQNLNHDAMYWYRQDPGQGLRLIYYSQIVNDFQKGDIAEGYSVSREKKESFPLTVTSAQKNPTAFYLCASSTLIGDYEQYFGPGTRLTVT.